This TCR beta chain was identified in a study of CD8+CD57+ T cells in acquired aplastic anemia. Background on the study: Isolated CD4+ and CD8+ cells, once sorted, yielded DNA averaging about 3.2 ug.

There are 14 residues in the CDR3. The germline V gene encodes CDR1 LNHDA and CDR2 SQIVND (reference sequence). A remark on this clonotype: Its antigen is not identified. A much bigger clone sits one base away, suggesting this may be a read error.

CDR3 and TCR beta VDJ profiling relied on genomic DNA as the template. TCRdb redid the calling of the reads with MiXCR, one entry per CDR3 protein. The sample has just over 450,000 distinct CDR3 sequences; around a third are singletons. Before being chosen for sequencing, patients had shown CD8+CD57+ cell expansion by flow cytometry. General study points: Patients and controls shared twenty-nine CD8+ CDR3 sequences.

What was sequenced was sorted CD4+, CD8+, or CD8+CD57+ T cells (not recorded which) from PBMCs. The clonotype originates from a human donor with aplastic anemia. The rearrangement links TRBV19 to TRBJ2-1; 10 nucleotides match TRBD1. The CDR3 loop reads CAGSGDRGYNEQFF. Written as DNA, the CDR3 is TGTGCCGGTAGTGGGGACAGGGGCTACAATGAGCAGTTCTTC.